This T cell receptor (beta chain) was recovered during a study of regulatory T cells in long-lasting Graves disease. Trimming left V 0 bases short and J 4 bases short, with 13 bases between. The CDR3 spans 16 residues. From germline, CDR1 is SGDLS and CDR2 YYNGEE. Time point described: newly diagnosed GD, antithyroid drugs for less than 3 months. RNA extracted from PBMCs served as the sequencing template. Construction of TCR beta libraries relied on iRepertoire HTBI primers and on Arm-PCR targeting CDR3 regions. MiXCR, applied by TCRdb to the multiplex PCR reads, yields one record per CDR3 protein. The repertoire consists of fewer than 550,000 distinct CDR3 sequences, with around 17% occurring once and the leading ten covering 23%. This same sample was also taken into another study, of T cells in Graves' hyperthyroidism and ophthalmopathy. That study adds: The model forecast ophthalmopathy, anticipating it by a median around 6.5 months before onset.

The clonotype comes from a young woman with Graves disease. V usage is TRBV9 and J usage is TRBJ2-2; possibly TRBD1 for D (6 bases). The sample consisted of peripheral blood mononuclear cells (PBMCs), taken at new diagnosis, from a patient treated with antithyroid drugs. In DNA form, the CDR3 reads TGTGCCAGCAGCGTAGTACAGGGTTCGGGCACCGGGGAGCTGTTTTTT. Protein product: CASSVVQGSGTGELFF.